This TCR beta chain was recorded in a study of cytomegalovirus exposure and HLA in healthy donors. Regarding this clone: What it recognizes is unknown.

Repertoires were generated with immunoSEQ multiplex PCR, while TCRdb's copy carries only in-frame clones and drops some. This table holds approximately 260,000 clones, 86% found once. The V and J ends lost 7 bases and 7 bases, in that order; junction bases with no gene match: 16. Germline values: CDR1 GTSNPN, CDR2 SVGIG (reference sequence). This CDR3 has 16 residues. Findings and caveats of the study: First-cohort TCR clusters were later found to tend to co-occur in the 120 or so validation repertoires.

The TCR comes from a woman aged 30 to 39 in good health and CMV-seropositive. The chain has TRBV30 and TRBJ2-5; 12 bases line up with TRBD2. The sequencing input was PBMCs. The CDR3 DNA reads TGTGCCTCCAGCCAAGGGACTAGCGGGCCTCTCCGGACCCAGTACTTC. This encodes CASSQGTSGPLRTQYF.